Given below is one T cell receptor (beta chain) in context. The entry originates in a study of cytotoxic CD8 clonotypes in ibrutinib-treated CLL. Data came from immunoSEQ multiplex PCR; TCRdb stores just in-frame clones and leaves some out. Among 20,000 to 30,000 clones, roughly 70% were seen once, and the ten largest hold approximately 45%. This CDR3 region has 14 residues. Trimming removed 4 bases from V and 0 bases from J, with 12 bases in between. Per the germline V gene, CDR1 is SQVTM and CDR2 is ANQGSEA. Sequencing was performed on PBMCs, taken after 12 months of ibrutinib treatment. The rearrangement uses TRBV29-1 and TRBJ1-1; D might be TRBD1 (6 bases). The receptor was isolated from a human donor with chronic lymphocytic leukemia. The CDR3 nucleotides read TGCAGCGTTGTATTCCGGACAGTGAACACTGAAGCTTTCTTT. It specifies CSVVFRTVNTEAFF. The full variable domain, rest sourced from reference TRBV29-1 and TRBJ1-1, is SAVISQKPSRDICQRGTSLTIQCQVDSQVTMMFWYRQQPGQSLTLIATANQGSEATYESGFVIDKFPISRPNLTFSTLTVSNMSPEDSSIYLCSVVFRTVNTEAFFGQGTRLTVV.